A few counts support the clone carrying this T cell receptor beta chain. This specimen comes from a study of blood T cell repertoires in COVID-19. As for the study in general: There were acute and convalescent COVID-19 samples, and they came from the United States, Italy and Spain. The cDNA or gDNA used as material had been derived from T cells, B-cell-depleted T cells, or PBMCs.

Methods used by the authors: Using reference gene primer amplification, nucleated cell counts were estimated. Only in-frame clones appear in the TCRdb table, and some are missing; sequencing was by immunoSEQ multiplex PCR. V, J and clone size were drawn from that table, and D and trimming were deduced from the DNA. This table holds 50,000 to 65,000 clones, around 80% found once. V shed 1 base and J shed 9 bases, with 22 bases lying between them. Germline CDR1 and CDR2: SGHVS and FQNEAQ. CDR3 size: 17 residues. This chain connects TRBV7-8 to TRBJ2-1; possible D gene TRBD1, 5 bases. What was sequenced was peripheral blood. This clonotype was sampled from a human donor in a cohort sampled during active COVID-19. CDR3 coding DNA: TGTGCCAGCAGCTTAGGGCCAGGGTATGATAGTACGGGTGAGCAGTTCTTC. It is translated as CASSLGPGYDSTGEQFF.